One and the same sample provided the 24 T cell receptor beta chains below, sequenced in a study of shared clonotypes between healthy human individuals. Only in-frame clones appear in the TCRdb table, and some are missing; sequencing was by immunoSEQ multiplex PCR. The top ten hold roughly 0.34% of the sample, which has roughly 2.2 million clones, 85% to 95% seen once. The sample comprised naive CD4+ T cells from PBMCs. As to subset: CD45RA+ positively selected. These receptors were taken from a man between 18 and 35 years old in good health. Some clones in this sample may be carry-over from other donors' samples.

The chain links TRBV27 to TRBJ1-1; D call uncertain. The germline gives CDR1 MNHEY, CDR2 SMNVEV (reference sequence). V was clipped by 0 bases and J by 5 bases, with 7 bases between them. The CDR3 is 13 residues long. The CDR3 region is CASSLSSLTEAFF. The CDR3 DNA is TGTGCCAGCAGTTTATCTAGCCTAACTGAAGCTTTCTTT.

This chain connects TRBV5-4 to TRBJ1-6; D might be TRBD1 (5 bases). The CDR3 extends over 15 amino acids. From germline, CDR1 is SGHNT and CDR2 YYREEE (reference sequence). V dropped 0 bases and J dropped 7 bases, with 11 bases sitting between them. The CDR3 loop is CASSLVGTKNSPLHF. The CDR3 region has the DNA TGTGCCAGCAGCTTGGTCGGGACGAAGAATTCACCCCTCCACTTT.

This clone was detected only once. The chain recombines TRBV6-5 with TRBJ2-7; the match to TRBD2 covers 13 bases. Germline-derived CDR1 and CDR2 are MNHEY and SVGAGI. V dropped 10 bases and J dropped 7; count of bases not matched to a gene: 7. The CDR3 covers 13 residues. DNA for the CDR3: TGTGCCACAAGGAGACTAGCGGGAGGTGAGCAGTACTTC. This sequence encodes CATRRLAGGEQYF.

The chain links TRBV19 to TRBJ2-3, with 10 positions matching TRBD2. This CDR3 comprises 15 residues. The germline gives CDR1 LNHDA, CDR2 SQIVND (reference sequence). V lost 6 bases and J lost 2; bases outside the gene matches: 5. The CDR3 loop reads CASSLLAGITDTQYF. The DNA for the CDR3 is TGTGCCAGTAGCCTACTAGCGGGAATCACAGATACGCAGTATTTT.

V usage is TRBV27 and J usage is TRBJ2-1, with 9 bases that match TRBD2. The CDR3 length is 16 residues. V was pared by 6 bases and J by 5 bases, with 11 bases of the junction left unmatched. Germline V gene data show CDR1 as MNHEY and CDR2 as SMNVEV (reference sequence). CDR3 nucleotides: TGTGCCAGCAGCTCCCTAGCCGGACTAGCGAACAATGAGCAGTTCTTC. The encoded protein is CASSSLAGLANNEQFF.

This rearrangement joins TRBV7-2 to TRBJ2-7; 12 bases map to TRBD1. CDR1 SGHTA and CDR2 FQGNSA come from the germline V gene. V trimming: 4 bases; J trimming: 3 bases; junction bases outside the gene matches: 4. CDR3 length equals 15 residues. CDR3 region: CASSWDRGPYYEQYF. The CDR3 nucleotides are TGTGCCAGCAGCTGGGACAGGGGGCCCTACTACGAGCAGTACTTC.

This chain links TRBV5-5 with TRBJ2-7, with a tentative D call TRBD1 (5 bases). V lost 5 bases and J 6 bases, leaving 18 bases between the germline ends. Germline-derived CDR1 and CDR2 are SGHKS and YYEKEE (reference sequence). The CDR3 has 14 residues. The CDR3 nucleotides are TGTGCCAGCAGACCCGAGGCAGGGTTTGGCGAGCAGTACTTC. The encoded protein is CASRPEAGFGEQYF.

This chain links TRBV4-2 with TRBJ1-6, with 8 bases aligning to TRBD1. The CDR3 extends over 16 amino acids. In germline, CDR1 is LGHNA, CDR2 YNFKEQ. Trimming removed 1 base from V and 8 bases from J; junction bases left unmatched: 7. The CDR3 reads CASSQGNSDRDSPLHF. The CDR3 DNA is TGTGCCAGCAGCCAAGGCAACTCGGACAGGGATTCACCCCTCCACTTT.

The J gene is TRBJ2-1, the V gene TRBV7-3; a possible D gene is TRBD2 (6 bases). The germline gives CDR1 SGHTA, CDR2 FQGTGA. The CDR3 has 13 residues. The V and J ends lost 5 bases and 9 bases respectively, with 14 bases between them. CDR3: CASSPTREVEQFF. CDR3 DNA: TGTGCCAGCAGCCCCACTAGGGAGGTTGAGCAGTTCTTC. Combining the CDR3 with reference TRBV7-3 and TRBJ2-1 gives the whole variable domain GAGVSQTPSNKVTEKGKYVELRCDPISGHTALYWYRQSLGQGPEFLIYFQGTGAADDSGLPNDRFFAVRPEGSVSTLKIQRTERGDSAVYLCASSPTREVEQFFGPGTRLTVL.

The rearrangement uses TRBV29-1 and TRBJ2-2; possible D gene TRBD2, 7 bases. Germline V CDR1 and CDR2: SQVTM, ANQGSEA. The CDR3 loop spans 21 amino acids. V lost 3 bases and J lost 3, with 32 bases in between. Here the CDR3 reads CSVDISAGATSLPPHTGELFF. CDR3 DNA: TGCAGCGTTGATATTAGTGCGGGGGCGACCTCACTCCCACCTCACACCGGGGAGCTGTTTTTT.

The chain couples TRBV5-1 to TRBJ1-1, with 7 bases aligning to TRBD1. V dropped 3 bases and J dropped 3; count of bases not matched to a gene: 5. The CDR3 loop spans 14 amino acids. Germline assignment: CDR1 SGHRS and CDR2 YFSETQ. For the CDR3, the DNA is TGCGCCAGCAGCTCACAGGGGAGGGACACTGAAGCTTTCTTT. Residues: CASSSQGRDTEAFF.

V gene TRBV7-2 combines with J gene TRBJ1-1; TRBD1 matches 8 bases. The CDR3 runs to 13 residues. CDR1 and CDR2 from the germline V gene are SGHTA and FQGNSA. V lost 5 bases and J lost 11; bases outside the gene matches: 10. CDR3 nucleotides: TGTGCCAGCAGCACCGGACAGGGTGACGTCGCTTTCTTT. The encoded protein is CASSTGQGDVAFF.

V gene TRBV27 combines with J gene TRBJ2-7; weak D call: TRBD2 (5 bases). In germline, CDR1 is MNHEY, CDR2 SMNVEV (reference sequence). The V gene lost 6 bases and the J gene lost 2 bases, with 14 bases spanning the gap. The CDR3 has 14 amino acids. The chain's CDR3 is CASSGEGLTYEQYF. The DNA of the CDR3 is TGTGCCAGCAGCGGTGAAGGACTTACCTACGAGCAGTACTTC.

This chain joins TRBV7-9 and TRBJ2-6; possibly TRBD2 for D (6 bases). Germline CDR1 is SEHNR and CDR2 is FQNEAQ (reference sequence). The CDR3 loop spans 16 amino acids. V shed 4 bases and J shed 0 bases, with 10 bases lying between them. CDR3 amino acids: CASSWRAISGANVLTF. CDR3 sequence (DNA): TGTGCCAGCAGCTGGAGGGCCATCTCTGGGGCCAACGTCCTGACTTTC.

The genes are TRBV30 and TRBJ1-5; perhaps TRBD1 as D (5 bases). Trimming took off 3 bases at V and 10 bases at J, with 22 bases between the two ends. This CDR3 is built from 15 residues. CDR1 and CDR2 (germline): GTSNPN, SVGIG (reference sequence). The CDR3: CAWSLGVAEISPQHF. CDR3 DNA: TGTGCCTGGAGCCTGGGGGTAGCCGAAATCAGTCCCCAGCATTTT.

This clone was picked up one time. The V and J genes are TRBV4-1 and TRBJ2-7; TRBD2 aligns across 9 bases. This CDR3 spans 14 amino acids. V trimming: 4 bases; J trimming: 3 bases; junction bases outside the gene matches: 4. Germline V lookup: CDR1 MGHRA, CDR2 YSYEKL. The CDR3 region is CASSRGGGNYEQYF. As DNA, the CDR3 is TGCGCCAGCAGCCGCGGGGGGGGGAACTACGAGCAGTACTTC.

The chain uses TRBV19 and TRBJ2-1; possible D gene TRBD2, 5 bases. Germline CDR1 LNHDA, CDR2 SQIVND (reference sequence). The CDR3 is 14 amino acids. Trimming pared 5 bases from V and 8 bases from J, leaving 16 bases between. CDR3 in amino acids: CASSQFQVRDEQFF. In DNA form, the CDR3 reads TGTGCCAGTAGTCAGTTCCAGGTGAGGGATGAGCAGTTCTTC.

The chain joins TRBV28 to TRBJ2-5; no clear D. The J call is doubtful: the DNA matches TRBJ2-7 better. The CDR3 contains 16 residues. Per germline, CDR1 MDHEN and CDR2 SYDVKM. CDR3 sequence: CASRTPSPVRIYEQYF. The CDR3 DNA reads as TGTGCCAGCAGGACACCCTCCCCGGTTAGGATCTACGAGCAGTACTTC.

The V call is TRBV4-3, the J call TRBJ2-3, with 9 bases matching TRBD1. The ends lost 3 bases at V and 3 bases at J; junction bases unmatched: 7. Germline V lookup: CDR1 LGHNA, CDR2 YSLEER. The CDR3 consists of 16 residues. As DNA, the CDR3 is TGCGCCAGCAGCCACCTATCCGGGACAGGGACAGATACGCAGTATTTT. It translates to CASSHLSGTGTDTQYF.

The chain links TRBV2 to TRBJ2-7, with a tentative D call TRBD1 (5 bases). The CDR3 runs to 12 residues. Germline lookup yields CDR1 SNHLY and CDR2 FYNNEI. Trimming pared 5 bases from V and 5 bases from J, leaving 10 bases between. DNA of the CDR3: TGTGCCAGCAGTCCCCCCAGGGACGAGCAGTACTTC. Residues: CASSPPRDEQYF.

The chain links TRBV5-1 to TRBJ2-3, with TRBD2 matching 8 bases. Germline V gene sequence: CDR1 SGHRS, CDR2 YFSETQ. The length of the CDR3 is 16 residues. V dropped 0 bases and J dropped 5; count of bases not matched to a gene: 8. CDR3 sequence (DNA): TGCGCCAGCAGCTTGGCCGGGCGGGGACTAGGAGATACGCAGTATTTT. It yields the protein CASSLAGRGLGDTQYF.

The chain joins TRBV7-2 to TRBJ2-2; possibly TRBD1 or TRBD2 for D (5 bases each). Germline V gene sequence: CDR1 SGHTA, CDR2 FQGNSA. V was trimmed by 1 base and J by 4 bases, leaving 10 bases between them. The length of the CDR3 is 15 residues. The CDR3, as DNA: TGTGCCAGCAGCTTAGGTGGGGCGGGCACCGGGGAGCTGTTTTTT. Protein product: CASSLGGAGTGELFF.

The chain carries TRBV19 and TRBJ2-1; TRBD2 is a possible D gene (6 bases). Germline V gene data show CDR1 as LNHDA and CDR2 as SQIVND (reference sequence). The CDR3 extends over 15 amino acids. Trimming pared 6 bases from V and 5 bases from J, leaving 17 bases between. The CDR3 reads CASRGEEWYNNEQFF. DNA of the CDR3: TGTGCCAGTAGGGGGGAGGAGTGGTATAACAATGAGCAGTTCTTC.

DNA for the CDR3: TGTGCCAGCAGCCTATCAGGGGGATGGACCGGGGAGCTGTTTTTT. This gives the protein CASSLSGGWTGELFF. The chain uses TRBV7-3 and TRBJ2-2; TRBD1 matches at 7 bases. The trim removed 5 bases at V and 5 bases at J, leaving 8 bases unmatched. CDR3 length equals 15 residues. Per germline, CDR1 SGHTA and CDR2 FQGTGA.